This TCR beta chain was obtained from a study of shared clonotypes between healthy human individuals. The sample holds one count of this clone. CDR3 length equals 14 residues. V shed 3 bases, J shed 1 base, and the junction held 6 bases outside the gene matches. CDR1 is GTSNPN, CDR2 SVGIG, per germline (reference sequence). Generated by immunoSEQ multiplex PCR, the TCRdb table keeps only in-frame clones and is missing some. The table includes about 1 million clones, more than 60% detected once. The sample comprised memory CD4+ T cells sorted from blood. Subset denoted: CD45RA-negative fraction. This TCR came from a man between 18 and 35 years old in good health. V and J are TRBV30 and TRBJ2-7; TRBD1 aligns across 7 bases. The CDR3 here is CAWSRGQKSYEQYF. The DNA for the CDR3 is TGTGCCTGGAGCCGGGGACAGAAGTCCTACGAGCAGTACTTC. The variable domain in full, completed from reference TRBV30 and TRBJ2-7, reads SQTIHQWPATLVQPVGSPLSLECTVEGTSNPNLYWYRQAAGRGLQLLFYSVGIGQISSEVPQNLSASRPQDRQFILSSKKLLLSDSGFYLCAWSRGQKSYEQYFGPGTRLTVT.